Given below is one T cell receptor beta chain in context. Its antigen remains unidentified. V shed 5 bases, J shed 4 bases, and the junction held 12 bases outside the gene matches. Per germline, CDR1 MNHEY and CDR2 SMNVEV (reference sequence). The CDR3 consists of 18 residues. This entry belongs to a study of long-term antiretroviral therapy in people with HIV. Study information: Collection of the earliest samples took place about a decade ahead of the 2015 immediate-ART recommendation.

The libraries were made with immunoSEQ v3.0 at survey level. The protocol was immunoSEQ multiplex PCR, while the TCRdb copy is restricted to in-frame clones and leaves out a portion. This sample yields over 25,000 clones, of which 70% to 85% are seen a single time; around 10% belongs to the top ten. From each donor, at least one pre-ART PBMC sample and at least two post-ART PBMC samples were obtained. Findings of the study overall: Pre-ART clonal expansion yielded clones that dominated the repertoire at all time points.

This TCR came from a man aged 18 to 35 with HIV. V is TRBV27 and J is TRBJ1-4; 11 bases are a match to TRBD1. The starting material was unsorted PBMCs, obtained 0.8 years before starting antiretroviral therapy. CDR3 sequence: CASSHLGTGGNYNEKLFF. For the CDR3, the DNA is TGTGCCAGCAGTCACCTAGGGACAGGGGGAAACTATAATGAAAAACTGTTTTTT.